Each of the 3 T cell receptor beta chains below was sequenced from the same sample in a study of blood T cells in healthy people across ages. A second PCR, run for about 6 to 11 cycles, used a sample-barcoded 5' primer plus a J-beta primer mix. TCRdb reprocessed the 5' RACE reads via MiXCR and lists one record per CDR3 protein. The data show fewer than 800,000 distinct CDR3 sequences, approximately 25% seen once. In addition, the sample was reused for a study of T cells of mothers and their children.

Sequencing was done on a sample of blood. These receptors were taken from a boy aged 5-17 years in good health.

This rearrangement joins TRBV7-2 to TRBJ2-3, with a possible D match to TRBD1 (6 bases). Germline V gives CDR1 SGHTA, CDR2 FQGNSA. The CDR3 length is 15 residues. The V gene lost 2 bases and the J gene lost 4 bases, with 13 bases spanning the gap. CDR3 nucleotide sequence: TGTGCCAGCAGCTTAACGAACAGGGTGGCAGATACGCAGTATTTT. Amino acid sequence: CASSLTNRVADTQYF.

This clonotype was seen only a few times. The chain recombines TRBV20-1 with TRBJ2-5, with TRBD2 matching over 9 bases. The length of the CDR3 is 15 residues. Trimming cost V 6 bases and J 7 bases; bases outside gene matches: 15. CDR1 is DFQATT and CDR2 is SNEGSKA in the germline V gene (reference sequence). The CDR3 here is CSATPSGNWDGTQYF. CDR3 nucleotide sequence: TGCAGTGCAACCCCTAGCGGGAACTGGGATGGGACCCAGTACTTC.

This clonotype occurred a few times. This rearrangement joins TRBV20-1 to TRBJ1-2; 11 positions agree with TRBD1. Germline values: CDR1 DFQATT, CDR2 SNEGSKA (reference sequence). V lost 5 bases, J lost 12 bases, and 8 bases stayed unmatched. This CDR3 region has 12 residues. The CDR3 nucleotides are TGCAGTGCTTACGGGACAGGGGGACGAGACACCTTC. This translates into CSAYGTGGRDTF.